This T cell receptor (beta chain) was identified in a study of shared clonotypes between healthy human individuals. Between the trimmed V and J ends, which lost 5 bases and 5 bases, there was a span of 13 bases. Germline values: CDR1 LGHNA, CDR2 YSLEER. The CDR3 spans 14 residues. Assay: immunoSEQ multiplex PCR; the TCRdb copy retains only in-frame clones and omits some. The sample has 900,000 to 1,200,000 clones; around three quarters are singletons. The sequenced sample consisted of memory CD4+ T cells from PBMCs. Subset indicated: CD45RA-negative fraction. The J gene is TRBJ2-1, the V gene TRBV4-3; maybe TRBD2 (5 bases). This receptor was obtained from a man younger than 35 in good health. Some clones in this sample may be carry-over from other donors' samples. The CDR3 nucleotides are TGCGCCAGCAGCGTACTAGACGGAGACAATGAGCAGTTCTTC. Its protein product is CASSVLDGDNEQFF.